Listed below are T cell receptor beta chains from one sample, sequenced in a study of T cells after yellow fever vaccination. TCRdb analysed the 5' RACE reads with MiXCR anew, one entry per CDR3 protein. The repertoire holds 450,000 to 550,000 distinct CDR3 sequences, with less than 25% as singletons. Here the sequenced sample was PBMCs, taken 21 days after the first yellow fever vaccination. The receptors stem from a man aged 18-30 years who received the YFV17D yellow fever vaccine. The CDR3 runs from the conserved cysteine through the conserved F or W. A D gene is named only where the DNA matches it firmly. Clone size is stated in some rows and not others, as once, few, many or a class when expanded.

clone_size	d_call	v_call	j_call	cdr3_nt	cdr3_aa
.	TRBD1	TRBV7-9	TRBJ1-1	TGTGCCAGCAGCGCCAGACAGGGCGGGAACACTGAAGCTTTCTTT	CASSARQGGNTEAFF
many	TRBD1	TRBV4-1	TRBJ2-1	TGTGCCAGCAGCCCGGGACAGGGGGCATACAATGAGCAGTTCTTC	CASSPGQGAYNEQFF
few	.	TRBV6-5	TRBJ2-7	TGTGCCAGCAGTTCAGGGGACGAGCAGTACTTC	CASSSGDEQYF
few	.	TRBV4-3	TRBJ1-3	TGCGCCAGCAGCCATGACAGCTCTGGAAACACCATATATTTT	CASSHDSSGNTIYF
.	TRBD2	TRBV5-5	TRBJ2-3	TGTGCCAGCGATGCGGGAGTGCAGGGCGGCACAGATACGCAGTATTTT	CASDAGVQGGTDTQYF
many	.	TRBV4-1	TRBJ2-5	TGCGCCAGCAGCCAAGTCAATTTGGGGTTTCAGAAAGGAGAGACCCAGTACTTC	CASSQVNLGFQKGETQYF
.	TRBD2	TRBV6-2/TRBV6-3	TRBJ2-3	TGTGCCAGCATCTCATATGGAGCTAGCGGGGGGGCCATAGGAGTCGGTACGCAGTATTTT	CASISYGASGGAIGVGTQYF
.	.	TRBV5-6	TRBJ1-3	TGTGCCAGCAGCTTGTTTTCAGGGTTCTTCTCTGGAAACACCATATATTTT	CASSLFSGFFSGNTIYF
few	.	TRBV6-5	TRBJ1-1	TGTGCCAGCAGTTACTCGAGGCAGAACACTGAAGCTTTCTTT	CASSYSRQNTEAFF
.	TRBD1	TRBV5-1	TRBJ1-6	TGCGCCAGCAGCAGCCAGACAGGGGATAATTCACCCCTCCACTTT	CASSSQTGDNSPLHF
few	.	TRBV12-3/TRBV12-4	TRBJ1-4	TGTGCCAGCAGTTTATTAGGTAGGCAGGCAACTAATGAAAAACTGTTTTTT	CASSLLGRQATNEKLFF
.	.	TRBV4-1	TRBJ2-3	TGCGCCAGCAGCCAAGGGGGCAGGGTAACAGATACGCAGTATTTT	CASSQGGRVTDTQYF
few	.	TRBV15	TRBJ2-5	TGTGCCACCAGCACAGGGCTCCAAGAGACCCAGTACTTC	CATSTGLQETQYF
.	.	TRBV12-5	TRBJ2-7	TGTGCTAGTGGGGCGGTTTCCTACGAGCAGTACTTC	CASGAVSYEQYF
.	.	TRBV7-6	TRBJ1-5	TGTGCCAGCAGCTTAACAGTCGGTGGCAATCAGCCCCAGCATTTT	CASSLTVGGNQPQHF
.	.	TRBV9	TRBJ2-1	TGTGCCAGCAGCGTAGGCAGCGCGCGGGGCTACAATGAGCAGTTCTTC	CASSVGSARGYNEQFF
.	.	TRBV5-1	TRBJ1-1	TGCGCCAGCAGCTGGGTGGCGGGGAACACTGAAGCTTTCTTT	CASSWVAGNTEAFF
.	.	TRBV4-1	TRBJ2-3	TGCGCCAGCAGCCCGCCCCCCCCGCGGGCAAGCACAGATACGCAGTATTTT	CASSPPPPRASTDTQYF
.	.	TRBV7-2	TRBJ1-1	TGTGCCAGCAGCCCCCTGGGGGCGGAGAACACTGAAGCTTTCTTT	CASSPLGAENTEAFF
.	.	TRBV6-2/TRBV6-3	TRBJ2-7	TGTGCCAGCAGCCCTAGTCTCGATAGCTCCTACGAGCAGTACTTC	CASSPSLDSSYEQYF
.	.	TRBV6-1	TRBJ1-5	TGTGCCAGCGGGAGTAGTAGCAGCAATCAGCCCCAGCATTTT	CASGSSSSNQPQHF
.	.	TRBV6-6	TRBJ1-3	TGTGCCAGCTTTCGCGCTGGAAACACCATATATTTT	CASFRAGNTIYF
.	.	TRBV6-2/TRBV6-3	TRBJ2-7	TGTGCCAGCAGTTATCGACGAGCCTACGAGCAGTACTTC	CASSYRRAYEQYF
.	.	TRBV15	TRBJ1-5	TGTGCCACCAGCTCACAAGGTCGGTTCAATCAGCCCCAGCATTTT	CATSSQGRFNQPQHF
few	.	TRBV7-9	TRBJ1-5	TGTGCCAGCAGCTTTCGGGAGGAGATGGATCAGCCCCAGCATTTT	CASSFREEMDQPQHF
once	TRBD1	TRBV7-9	TRBJ1-4	TGTGCCAGCAGCTCCTGGACAGGTCCCAATGAAAAACTGTTTTTT	CASSSWTGPNEKLFF
many	.	TRBV4-1	TRBJ2-3	TGCGCCAGCAGCCAGTCAGGGGATACGCAGTATTTT	CASSQSGDTQYF
few	.	TRBV6-1	TRBJ1-5	TGTGCCAGCAGTGACAGGGTTTATAGCAATCAGCCCCAGCATTTT	CASSDRVYSNQPQHF
few	.	TRBV28	TRBJ1-5	TGTGCCAGCAGTCCCCCCGCAGGACTCAATCAGCCCCAGCATTTT	CASSPPAGLNQPQHF
few	.	TRBV7-2	TRBJ1-1	TGTGCCAGCAGCTTAGAGTTGGGTAGGAACACTGAAGCTTTCTTT	CASSLELGRNTEAFF
.	.	TRBV7-2	TRBJ2-3	TGTGCCAGCAGCCGGGAGATAGGTACGCAGTATTTT	CASSREIGTQYF
.	.	TRBV7-9	TRBJ2-3	TGTGCCAGCACCCTCCTTTGGAAGTCTAGCACAGATACGCAGTATTTT	CASTLLWKSSTDTQYF
few	.	TRBV27	TRBJ1-1	TGTGCCAGCAGTTTAAGGGGCTACACTGAAGCTTTCTTT	CASSLRGYTEAFF
.	.	TRBV5-1	TRBJ1-2	TGCGCCAGCAGCTTGGACGCCCCTAACTATGGCTACACCTTC	CASSLDAPNYGYTF
.	TRBD1	TRBV12-3/TRBV12-4	TRBJ2-6	TGTGCCAGCAGTGGGCCTTCCCGGGACAGGGCCACCTCTGGGGCCAACGTCCTGACTTTC	CASSGPSRDRATSGANVLTF
.	.	TRBV20-1	TRBJ1-6	TGCAGTCAAGTCAGGGATCCGGTTTCACCCCTCCACTTT	CSQVRDPVSPLHF
.	TRBD2	TRBV9	TRBJ2-3	TGTGCCAGCAGCCCCCACGGGAGCGGGGGGTTAGATACGCAGTATTTT	CASSPHGSGGLDTQYF
few	TRBD1	TRBV15	TRBJ1-1	TGTGCCACCAGCGGCCGGGACAGGGGGCAAACTGAAGCTTTCTTT	CATSGRDRGQTEAFF
.	.	TRBV11-1	TRBJ2-2	TGTGCCAGCAGCTTTAACCTCGGGACCGTACCATCCACCGGGGAGCTGTTTTTT	CASSFNLGTVPSTGELFF
.	.	TRBV4-3	TRBJ1-2	TGCGCCAGCAGCCAAGATGGGATTTACAACTATGGCTACACCTTC	CASSQDGIYNYGYTF
.	TRBD1	TRBV9	TRBJ1-1	TGTGCCAGCAGCATGCTCCAGGGGGTGAACACTGAAGCTTTCTTT	CASSMLQGVNTEAFF
few	TRBD2	TRBV6-1	TRBJ2-3	TGTGCCATGTTATTCCCGTTCGGGACTAATACAGATACGCAGTATTTT	CAMLFPFGTNTDTQYF
few	.	TRBV12-3/TRBV12-4	TRBJ1-5	TGTGCCAGCAGTGACGCATTTCAGCCCCAGCATTTT	CASSDAFQPQHF
few	.	TRBV5-1	TRBJ1-3	TGCGCCAGCAGCTTGGTAGGGGTTGGAAACACCATATATTTT	CASSLVGVGNTIYF
few	.	TRBV24-1	TRBJ1-5	TGTGCCACCAGTCCCTCTCTATTCACCGAGCCCCAGCATTTT	CATSPSLFTEPQHF
few	.	TRBV6-1	TRBJ2-4	TGTGCCAGCAGCCCCTCTGGGGCCACGGGAAACATTCAGTACTTC	CASSPSGATGNIQYF
.	.	TRBV5-4	TRBJ2-1	TGTGCCAGCAGCCCGTTTGGGGCTCACAATGAGCAGTTCTTC	CASSPFGAHNEQFF
few	.	TRBV12-3/TRBV12-4	TRBJ2-3	TGTGCCAGCAGTTTTTACGGAGATACGCAGTATTTT	CASSFYGDTQYF
.	.	TRBV29-1	TRBJ2-1	TGCAGCGGGAGGGGAGAACTGGTCTACAATGAGCAGTTCTTC	CSGRGELVYNEQFF
.	.	TRBV11-2	TRBJ2-2	TGTGCCAGCACCGATACGAACACCGGGGAGCTGTTTTTT	CASTDTNTGELFF
few	TRBD1	TRBV5-4	TRBJ1-4	TGTGCCAGCAGCAACCGGACAGGGCATGAAAAACTGTTTTTT	CASSNRTGHEKLFF
.	TRBD1	TRBV7-8	TRBJ1-6	TGTGCCAGCAGCGCAAGACAGGGGCGCTCACCCCTCCACTTT	CASSARQGRSPLHF
.	.	TRBV29-1	TRBJ2-7	TGCAGCGTTCAGACAGTGACCGAGCAGTACTTC	CSVQTVTEQYF
.	.	TRBV7-6	TRBJ1-6	TGTGCCAGCAGCTTAGGGATCGGGAGTAATTCACCCCTCCACTTT	CASSLGIGSNSPLHF
few	.	TRBV12-3/TRBV12-4	TRBJ1-1	TGTGCCAGCACCAATTCCGGGTTCACTGAAGCTTTCTTT	CASTNSGFTEAFF
few	.	TRBV11-2	TRBJ1-2	TGTGCCAGCAGCTCCCCTCGGGGCAACTATGGCTACACCTTC	CASSSPRGNYGYTF
few	.	TRBV7-2	TRBJ2-3	TGTGCCAGCAGCCCGGGGACTCACACAGATACGCAGTATTTT	CASSPGTHTDTQYF
many	.	TRBV5-4	TRBJ2-1	TGTGCCAGCAGCTTGGATCAGGGTAGGGAGGATGAGCAGTTCTTC	CASSLDQGREDEQFF
few	.	TRBV6-1	TRBJ1-6	TGTGCCAGCGGACCCTCGGGACTAACTTGGAATTCACCCCTCCACTTT	CASGPSGLTWNSPLHF
few	TRBD2	TRBV4-1	TRBJ2-2	TGCGCCAGCAGCCCCGGGATAGCGGGGGTCCTGAACACCGGGGAGCTGTTTTTT	CASSPGIAGVLNTGELFF